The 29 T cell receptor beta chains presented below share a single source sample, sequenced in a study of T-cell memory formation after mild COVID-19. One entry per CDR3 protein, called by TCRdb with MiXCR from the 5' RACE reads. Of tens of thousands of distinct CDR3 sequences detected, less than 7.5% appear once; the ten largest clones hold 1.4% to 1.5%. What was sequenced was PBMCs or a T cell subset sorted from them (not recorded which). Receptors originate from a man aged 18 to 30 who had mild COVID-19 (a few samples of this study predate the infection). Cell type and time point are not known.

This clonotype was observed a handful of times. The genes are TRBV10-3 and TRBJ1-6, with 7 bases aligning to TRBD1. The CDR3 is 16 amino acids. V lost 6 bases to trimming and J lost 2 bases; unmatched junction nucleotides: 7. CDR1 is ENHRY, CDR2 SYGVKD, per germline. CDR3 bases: TGTGCCATCAGACAAGACAGGGTCACCTATAATTCACCCCTCCACTTT. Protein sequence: CAIRQDRVTYNSPLHF.

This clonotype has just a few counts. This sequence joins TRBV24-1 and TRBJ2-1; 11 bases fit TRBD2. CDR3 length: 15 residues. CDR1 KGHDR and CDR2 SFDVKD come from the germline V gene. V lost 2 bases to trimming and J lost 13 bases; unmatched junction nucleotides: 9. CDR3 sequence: CATSDSGRLAGPQFF. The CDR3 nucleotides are TGTGCCACCAGTGATTCTGGCCGACTAGCGGGGCCCCAGTTCTTC.

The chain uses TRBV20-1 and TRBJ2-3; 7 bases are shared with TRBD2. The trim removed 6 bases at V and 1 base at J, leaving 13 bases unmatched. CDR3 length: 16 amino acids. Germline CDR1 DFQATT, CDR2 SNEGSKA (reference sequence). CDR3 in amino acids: CSATARSSGRTDTQYF. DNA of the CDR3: TGCAGTGCGACTGCTAGGTCTAGCGGACGCACAGATACGCAGTATTTT.

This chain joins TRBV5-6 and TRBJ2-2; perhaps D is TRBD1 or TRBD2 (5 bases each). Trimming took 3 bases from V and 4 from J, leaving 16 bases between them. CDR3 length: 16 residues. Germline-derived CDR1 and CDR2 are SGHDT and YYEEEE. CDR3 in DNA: TGTGCCAGCAGCTCTTTACTGTCGGGGACCACCGGGGAGCTGTTTTTT. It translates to CASSSLLSGTTGELFF.

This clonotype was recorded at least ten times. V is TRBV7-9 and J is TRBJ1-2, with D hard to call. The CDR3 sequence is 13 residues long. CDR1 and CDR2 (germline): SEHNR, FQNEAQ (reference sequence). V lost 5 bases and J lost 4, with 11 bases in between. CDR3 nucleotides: TGTGCCAGCAGCCGCGGAGGCGGCTATGGCTACACCTTC. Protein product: CASSRGGGYGYTF.

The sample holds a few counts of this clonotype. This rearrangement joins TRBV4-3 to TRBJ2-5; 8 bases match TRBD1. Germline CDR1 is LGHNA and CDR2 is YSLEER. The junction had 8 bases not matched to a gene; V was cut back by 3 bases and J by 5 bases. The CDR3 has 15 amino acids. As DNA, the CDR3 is TGCGCCAGCAGCCAGAGACAGGGGTCTCAGGAGACCCAGTACTTC. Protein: CASSQRQGSQETQYF.

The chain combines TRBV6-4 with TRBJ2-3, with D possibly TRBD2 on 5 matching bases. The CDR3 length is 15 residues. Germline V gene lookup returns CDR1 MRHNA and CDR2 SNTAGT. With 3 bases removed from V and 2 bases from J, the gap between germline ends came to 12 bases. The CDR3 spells CASSDTRGFTDTQYF. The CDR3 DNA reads TGTGCCAGCAGTGATACCCGGGGATTCACAGATACGCAGTATTTT.

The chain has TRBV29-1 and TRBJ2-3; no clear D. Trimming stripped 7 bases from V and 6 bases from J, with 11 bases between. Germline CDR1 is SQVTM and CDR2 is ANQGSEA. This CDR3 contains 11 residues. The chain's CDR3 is CSGLRRDTQYF. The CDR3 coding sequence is TGCAGCGGGCTGCGTAGGGATACGCAGTATTTT.

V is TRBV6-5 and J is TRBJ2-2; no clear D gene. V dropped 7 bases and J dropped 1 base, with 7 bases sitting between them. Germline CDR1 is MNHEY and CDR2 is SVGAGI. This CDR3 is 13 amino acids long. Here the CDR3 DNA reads TGTGCCAGCAAACACCAGAACACCGGGGAGCTGTTTTTT. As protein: CASKHQNTGELFF.

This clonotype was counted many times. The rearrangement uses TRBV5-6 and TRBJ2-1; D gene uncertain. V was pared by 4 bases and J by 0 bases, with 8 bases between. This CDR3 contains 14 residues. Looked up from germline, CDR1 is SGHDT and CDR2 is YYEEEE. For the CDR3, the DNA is TGTGCCAGCAGCCAGTTGAGCTCCTACAATGAGCAGTTCTTC. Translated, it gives CASSQLSSYNEQFF.

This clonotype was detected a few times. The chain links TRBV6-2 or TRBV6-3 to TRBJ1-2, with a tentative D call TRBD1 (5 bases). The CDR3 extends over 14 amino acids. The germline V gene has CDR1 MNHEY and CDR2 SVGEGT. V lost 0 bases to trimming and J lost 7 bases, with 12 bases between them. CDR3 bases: TGTGCCAGCAGTTACTCGAACGCCCAGGGTGGCTACACCTTC. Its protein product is CASSYSNAQGGYTF.

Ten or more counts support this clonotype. As DNA, the CDR3 is TGTGCCAGCAGTTACTCTAGCGGGGGGAACTACGAGCAGTACGTC. Protein product: CASSYSSGGNYEQYV. The chain joins TRBV6-2 or TRBV6-3 to TRBJ2-7; TRBD2 aligns across 10 bases. Germline-derived CDR1 and CDR2 are MNHEY and SVGEGT. Trimming cost V 0 bases and J 3 bases; bases outside gene matches: 2. The CDR3 extends over 15 amino acids.

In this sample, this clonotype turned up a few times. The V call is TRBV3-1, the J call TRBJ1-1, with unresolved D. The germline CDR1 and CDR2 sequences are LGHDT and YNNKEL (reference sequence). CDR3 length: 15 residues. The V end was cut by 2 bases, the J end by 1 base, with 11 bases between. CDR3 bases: TGTGCCAGCAGCCAATTACGTAGTCCGAACACTGAAGCTTTCTTT. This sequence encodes CASSQLRSPNTEAFF.

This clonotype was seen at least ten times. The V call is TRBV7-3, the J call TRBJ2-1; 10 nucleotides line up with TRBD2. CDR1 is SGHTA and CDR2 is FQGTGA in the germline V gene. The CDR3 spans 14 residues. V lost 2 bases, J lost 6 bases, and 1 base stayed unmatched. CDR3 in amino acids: CASSLLAGVNEQFF. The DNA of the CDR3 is TGTGCCAGCAGCTTACTAGCGGGAGTCAATGAGCAGTTCTTC.

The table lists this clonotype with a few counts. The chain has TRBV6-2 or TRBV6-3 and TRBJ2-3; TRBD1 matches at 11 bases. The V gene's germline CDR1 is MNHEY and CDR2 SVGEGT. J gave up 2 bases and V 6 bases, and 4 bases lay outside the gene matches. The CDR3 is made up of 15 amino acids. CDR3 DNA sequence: TGTGCCAGCAGGGGACAGGGGGTGTACACAGATACGCAGTATTTT. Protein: CASRGQGVYTDTQYF.

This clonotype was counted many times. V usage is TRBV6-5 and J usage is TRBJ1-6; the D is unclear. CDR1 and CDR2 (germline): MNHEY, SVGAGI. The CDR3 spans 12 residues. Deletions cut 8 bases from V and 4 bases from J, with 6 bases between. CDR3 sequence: CASRSYNSPLHF. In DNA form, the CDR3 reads TGTGCCAGCCGCAGTTATAATTCACCCCTCCACTTT.

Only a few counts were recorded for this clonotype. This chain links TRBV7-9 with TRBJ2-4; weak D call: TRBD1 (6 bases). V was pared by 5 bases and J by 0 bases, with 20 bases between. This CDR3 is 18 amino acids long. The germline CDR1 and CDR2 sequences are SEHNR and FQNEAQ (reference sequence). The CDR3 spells CASSPLAQGTPAKNIQYF. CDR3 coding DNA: TGTGCCAGCAGCCCTCTGGCTCAGGGGACCCCAGCCAAAAACATTCAGTACTTC.

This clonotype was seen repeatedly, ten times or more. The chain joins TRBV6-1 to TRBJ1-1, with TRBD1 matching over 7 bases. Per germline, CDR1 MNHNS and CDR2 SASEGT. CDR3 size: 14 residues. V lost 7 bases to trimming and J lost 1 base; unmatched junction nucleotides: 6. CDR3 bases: TGTGCCAGCACCGCCGGGACAGCGAACACTGAAGCTTTCTTT. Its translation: CASTAGTANTEAFF.

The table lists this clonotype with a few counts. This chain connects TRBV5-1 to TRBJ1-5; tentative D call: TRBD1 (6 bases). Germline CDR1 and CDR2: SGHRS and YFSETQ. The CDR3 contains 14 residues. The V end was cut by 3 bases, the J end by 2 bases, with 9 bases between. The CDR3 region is CASSSGDGNQPQHF. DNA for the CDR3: TGCGCCAGCAGCTCAGGGGATGGCAATCAGCCCCAGCATTTT.

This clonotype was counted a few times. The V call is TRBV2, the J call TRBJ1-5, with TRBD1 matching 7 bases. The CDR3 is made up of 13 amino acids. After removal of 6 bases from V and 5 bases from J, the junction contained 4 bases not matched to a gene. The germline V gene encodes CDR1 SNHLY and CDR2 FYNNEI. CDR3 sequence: CASRETGDQPQHF. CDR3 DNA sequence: TGTGCCAGCAGGGAAACAGGGGATCAGCCCCAGCATTTT.

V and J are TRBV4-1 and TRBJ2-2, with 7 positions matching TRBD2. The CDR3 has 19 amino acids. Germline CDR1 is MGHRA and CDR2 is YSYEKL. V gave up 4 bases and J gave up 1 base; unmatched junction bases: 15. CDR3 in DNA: TGCGCCAGCAGCCCCGGGCGGGGGAGCCCTTTGGGGAACACCGGGGAGCTGTTTTTT. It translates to CASSPGRGSPLGNTGELFF.

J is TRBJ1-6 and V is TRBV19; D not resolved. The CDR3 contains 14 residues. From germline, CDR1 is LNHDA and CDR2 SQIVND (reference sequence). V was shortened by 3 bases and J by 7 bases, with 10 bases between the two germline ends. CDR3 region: CASSIWNTNSPLHF. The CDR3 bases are TGTGCCAGTAGTATTTGGAACACCAATTCACCCCTCCACTTT.

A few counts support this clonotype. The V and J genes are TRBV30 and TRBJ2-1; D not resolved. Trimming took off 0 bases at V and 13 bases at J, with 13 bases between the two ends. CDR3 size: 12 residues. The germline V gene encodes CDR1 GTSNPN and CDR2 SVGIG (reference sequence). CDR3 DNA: TGTGCCTGGAGTGTAGAAGGGTTCGGACAGTTCTTC. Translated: CAWSVEGFGQFF. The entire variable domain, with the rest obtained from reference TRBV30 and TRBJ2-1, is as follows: SQTIHQWPATLVQPVGSPLSLECTVEGTSNPNLYWYRQAAGRGLQLLFYSVGIGQISSEVPQNLSASRPQDRQFILSSKKLLLSDSGFYLCAWSVEGFGQFFGPGTRLTVL.

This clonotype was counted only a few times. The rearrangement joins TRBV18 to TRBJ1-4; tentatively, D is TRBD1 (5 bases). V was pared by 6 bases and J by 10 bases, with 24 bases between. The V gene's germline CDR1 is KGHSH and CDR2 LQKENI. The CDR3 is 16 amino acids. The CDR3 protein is CASSPQPGAAEGKLFF. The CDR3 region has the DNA TGTGCCAGCTCCCCCCAGCCCGGGGCGGCAGAAGGAAAACTGTTTTTT.

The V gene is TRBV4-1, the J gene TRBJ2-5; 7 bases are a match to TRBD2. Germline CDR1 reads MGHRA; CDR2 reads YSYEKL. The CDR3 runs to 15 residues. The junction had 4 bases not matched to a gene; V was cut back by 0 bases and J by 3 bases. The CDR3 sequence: CASSQDGAGEETQYF. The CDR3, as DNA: TGCGCCAGCAGCCAAGACGGGGCGGGGGAAGAGACCCAGTACTTC.

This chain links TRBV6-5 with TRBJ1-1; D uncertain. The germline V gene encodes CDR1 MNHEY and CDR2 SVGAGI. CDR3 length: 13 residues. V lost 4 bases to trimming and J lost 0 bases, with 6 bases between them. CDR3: CASSWRVNTEAFF. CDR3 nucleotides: TGTGCCAGCAGTTGGAGAGTGAACACTGAAGCTTTCTTT.

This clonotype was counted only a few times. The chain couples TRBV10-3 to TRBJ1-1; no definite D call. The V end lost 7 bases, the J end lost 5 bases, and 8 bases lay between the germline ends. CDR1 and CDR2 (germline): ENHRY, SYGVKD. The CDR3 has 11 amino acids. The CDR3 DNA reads TGTGCCATCAAGGGCCTAACTGAAGCTTTCTTT. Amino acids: CAIKGLTEAFF.

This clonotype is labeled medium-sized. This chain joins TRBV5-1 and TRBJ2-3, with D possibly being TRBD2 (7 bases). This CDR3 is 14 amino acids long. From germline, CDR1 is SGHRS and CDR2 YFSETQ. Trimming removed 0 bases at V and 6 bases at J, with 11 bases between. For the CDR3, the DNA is TGCGCCAGCAGCTTGGCCTGGGGGGGCGATACGCAGTATTTT. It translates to CASSLAWGGDTQYF.

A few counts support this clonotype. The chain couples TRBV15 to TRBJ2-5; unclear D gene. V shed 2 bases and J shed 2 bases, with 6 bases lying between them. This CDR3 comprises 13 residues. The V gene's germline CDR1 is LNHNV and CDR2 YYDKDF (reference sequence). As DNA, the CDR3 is TGTGCCACCAGCAGAAACTCGCAAGAGACCCAGTACTTC. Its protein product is CATSRNSQETQYF. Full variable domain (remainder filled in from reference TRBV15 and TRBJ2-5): DAMVIQNPRYQVTQFGKPVTLSCSQTLNHNVMYWYQQKSSQAPKLLFHYYDKDFNNEADTPDNFQSRRPNTSFCFLDIRSPGLGDTAMYLCATSRNSQETQYFGPGTRLLVL.